These 10 T cell receptor beta chains originate from one sample sequenced in a study of T cell clonotyping in hematopoietic cell transplantation. Data came from immunoSEQ multiplex PCR; TCRdb stores just in-frame clones and leaves some out. The data show 2,000 or so clones, 76% seen once. The specimen was peripheral blood mononuclear cells. These receptors originate from a man in his thirties or forties in good health. Some clones in this sample may be carry-over from other donors' samples.

Of note for this clone: An end of the junction does not agree with germline; a read error may underlie this. The J gene is TRBJ1-5, the V gene TRBV7-2; a possible D gene is TRBD1 (6 bases). The CDR3 loop spans 13 amino acids. Per germline, CDR1 SGHTA and CDR2 FQGNSA. The CDR3 sequence: CASSSGWAGAHHF. The CDR3 DNA reads as TGTGCCAGCAGCTCGGGGTGGGCAGGGGCCCATCATTTT.

The chain employs TRBV9 and TRBJ2-3; no firm D call. Germline CDR1 is SGDLS and CDR2 is YYNGEE. The CDR3 loop spans 16 amino acids. Trimming removed 1 base at V and 1 base at J, with 13 bases between. CDR3 amino acids: CASSVNGVYGTDTQYF. The CDR3 DNA is TGTGCCAGCAGCGTAAATGGCGTATACGGCACAGATACGCAGTATTTT.

This chain links TRBV28 with TRBJ1-2; tentatively, D is TRBD1 (6 bases). Deletions cut 4 bases from V and 8 bases from J, with 11 bases between. This CDR3 spans 12 amino acids. The germline V gene has CDR1 MDHEN and CDR2 SYDVKM. The CDR3 nucleotides are TGTGCCAGCAGTTCCTACAGGGACGGCTACACCTTC. This encodes CASSSYRDGYTF.

The chain links TRBV10-3 to TRBJ2-7, with TRBD2 as a possible D gene (5 bases). Trimming removed 0 bases from V and 3 bases from J, with 12 bases in between. The germline V gene encodes CDR1 ENHRY and CDR2 SYGVKD. The CDR3 runs 15 residues. In DNA form, the CDR3 reads TGTGCCATCAGTGAGTCTGCGGGTCACCGCTACGAGCAGTACTTC. Encoded protein: CAISESAGHRYEQYF.

The DNA for the CDR3 is TGTGCCACCCAGGACGCACTAGGGGCGCAGTATTTT. It encodes CATQDALGAQYF. The chain has TRBV6-1 and TRBJ2-3; D tentatively reads TRBD1 or TRBD2 (5 bases each). Germline assignment: CDR1 MNHNS and CDR2 SASEGT. CDR3 length: 12 amino acids. V gave up 10 bases and J gave up 10 bases, with 18 bases separating them.

The CDR3 here is CASSLGGQGRETQYF. The CDR3 region has the DNA TGTGCCAGCAGCTTAGGAGGACAGGGAAGAGAGACCCAGTACTTC. V gene TRBV11-3 combines with J gene TRBJ2-5; TRBD1 matches at 8 bases. This CDR3 comprises 15 residues. CDR1 and CDR2 (germline): SGHNT, YENEEA. V lost 1 base to trimming and J lost 4 bases; unmatched junction nucleotides: 5.

This clone was picked up a small number of times. The rearrangement links TRBV7-2 to TRBJ2-7, with D perhaps TRBD2 (6 bases). Germline CDR1 and CDR2: SGHTA and FQGNSA. The CDR3 sequence is 14 residues long. The V and J ends lost 2 bases and 5 bases respectively, with 13 bases between them. The CDR3 DNA is TGTGCCAGCAGCTTACGCCCTAGCGTCCACGAGCAGTACTTC. Its protein product is CASSLRPSVHEQYF.

The chain is built from TRBV11-3 and TRBJ2-1; 7 nucleotides align to TRBD1. The CDR3 is made up of 14 amino acids. Germline CDR1 SGHNT, CDR2 YENEEA. The junction had 4 bases not matched to a gene; V was cut back by 5 bases and J by 3 bases. This CDR3 reads CASSTGTVYNEQFF. The CDR3 bases are TGTGCCAGCAGCACCGGGACAGTCTACAATGAGCAGTTCTTC.

CDR3 DNA sequence: TGCGCCAGCAGCTTGCTTTACGGGAGTGGCACTGAAGCTTTCTTT. It translates to CASSLLYGSGTEAFF. The chain links TRBV5-1 to TRBJ1-1; D call uncertain. In germline, CDR1 is SGHRS, CDR2 YFSETQ. The CDR3 spans 15 residues. V lost 1 base, J lost 4 bases, and 14 bases lay in between.

This clone was detected only a few times. The genes are TRBV2 and TRBJ2-7, with D perhaps matching TRBD1 or TRBD2 (5 bases each). The CDR3 extends over 14 amino acids. V was cut by 1 base and J by 0 bases, with 7 bases left in between. Germline values: CDR1 SNHLY, CDR2 FYNNEI. DNA of the CDR3: TGTGCCAGCAGTGAAGGAGGGACCTCCTACGAGCAGTACTTC. Protein: CASSEGGTSYEQYF. The whole variable domain, filled in from reference TRBV2 and TRBJ2-7, reads EPEVTQTPSHQVTQMGQEVILRCVPISNHLYFYWYRQILGQKVEFLVSFYNNEISEKSEIFDDQFSVERPDGSNFTLKIRSTKLEDSAMYFCASSEGGTSYEQYFGPGTRLTVT.